A selection of T cell receptor beta chains follows, all from one sample in a study of T cells after yellow fever vaccination. TCRdb re-derived calls from the 5' RACE reads in MiXCR, one entry per CDR3 protein. The sample records about 370,000 distinct CDR3 sequences, more than 9% being singletons. Specimen: PBMCs, collected on the day of the first yellow fever vaccination. The receptors here all came from a man younger than 30 who received the YFV17D yellow fever vaccine. CDR3s include the opening cysteine and the closing phenylalanine or tryptophan.

TRBV6-5	TRBJ2-5	CASTYGLAGQETQYF
TRBV7-9	TRBJ2-3	CASSPSGSYTDTQYF
TRBV12-3/TRBV12-4	TRBJ1-2	CASSPSDRGSRGYTF
TRBV5-5	TRBJ1-2	CASRTGERYTF
TRBV19	TRBJ2-1	CASSRTFGGPWFF
TRBV4-2	TRBJ1-1	CASSQDLVNTEAFF
TRBV5-5	TRBJ2-7	CASSPAPTAYEQYF
TRBV10-3	TRBJ2-1	CAISESEGGNEQFF
TRBV5-5	TRBJ2-7	CASSPRTVPYEQYF
TRBV5-1	TRBJ2-7	CASSRGQNYEQYF
TRBV3-1	TRBJ2-1	CASTKDLAGGLYNEQFF
TRBV24-1	TRBJ2-1	CATSQADLSYNEQFF
TRBV5-4	TRBJ2-1	CASSTIAGGHYNEQFF
TRBV11-3	TRBJ1-2	CASSYTLAGRYGYTF
TRBV27	TRBJ2-3	CASSFKQGSTDTQYF
TRBV30	TRBJ2-3	CAWSGISPYTDTQYF
TRBV29-1	TRBJ2-5	CGGGEETQYF
TRBV20-1	TRBJ2-5	CSAVGKETQYF
TRBV7-2	TRBJ2-6	CASSRDSGANVLTF
TRBV4-3	TRBJ2-3	CAAPKAGGPQDTQYF
TRBV6-1	TRBJ1-2	CASSGTAGGLDGYTF
TRBV3-1	TRBJ2-7	CASSPFPSYEQYF
TRBV9	TRBJ2-5	CASSPRQGIETQYF
TRBV29-1	TRBJ1-1	CSVERGENTAAFF
TRBV6-1	TRBJ2-7	CASSERVAGQAYEQYF
TRBV11-1	TRBJ2-2	CASSFTGAGTGELFF
TRBV2	TRBJ2-1	CASSGGGLGEQFF
TRBV12-3/TRBV12-4	TRBJ2-3	CASSLDGNTQYF
TRBV12-3/TRBV12-4	TRBJ1-1	CASSSLGDTEAFF
TRBV9	TRBJ1-1	CASSVGGLTEAFF
TRBV5-1	TRBJ1-1	CASSARDGNTEAFF
TRBV5-6	TRBJ2-7	CASSRSGGQYF
TRBV7-9	TRBJ1-1	CASSLAAGALGTEAFF
TRBV12-3/TRBV12-4	TRBJ1-6	CASRLDRGPSPLHF
TRBV20-1	TRBJ2-3	CSGQGYTDTQYF
TRBV4-2	TRBJ2-1	CASSQANGGSWQFF
TRBV7-3	TRBJ1-2	CASSPSGSNYGYTF
TRBV4-2	TRBJ2-5	CASSQATSGGAKYF
TRBV5-1	TRBJ2-1	CASSRGWYEQFF
TRBV20-1	TRBJ2-1	CSLYGTGDNEQFF
TRBV18	TRBJ1-3	CASSPGQFSGNTIYF
TRBV7-9	TRBJ2-1	CASNMGYPKGGINEQFF
TRBV5-1	TRBJ2-2	CASSVEANTGELFF